This TCR beta chain derives from a study of read filtering for tumor transcriptome and immune sequencing. This clonotype occurred many times. V was pared by 0 bases and J by 10 bases, with 6 bases of the junction left unmatched. The CDR3 sequence is 15 residues long. Germline CDR1 SGHRS, CDR2 YFSETQ. The library was built from around 380 ng RNA with molecular barcoded adaptors for alpha/delta and beta/gamma chains. In TCRdb, the reads were re-called with MiXCR into one record per CDR3 protein. Of roughly 130,000 distinct CDR3 sequences in the sample, over 10% were seen once. The receptor comes from a donor aged 40 or over with multiple myeloma. The chain recombines TRBV5-1 with TRBJ1-6; TRBD1 agrees at 8 bases. Sequenced sample: a population of CD138-negative cells sorted from bone marrow. CDR3: CASSLGGQGRSPLHF. In DNA, the CDR3 is TGCGCCAGCAGCTTGGGCGGACAGGGAAGATCACCCCTCCACTTT. The variable domain in full, completed from reference TRBV5-1 and TRBJ1-6, reads KAGVTQTPRYLIKTRGQQVTLSCSPISGHRSVSWYQQTPGQGLQFLFEYFSETQRNKGNFPGRFSGRQFSNSRSEMNVSTLELGDSALYLCASSLGGQGRSPLHFGNGTRLTVT.